This T cell receptor beta chain was captured by sequencing in a study of T cells in Graves' hyperthyroidism and ophthalmopathy. Trimming stripped 5 bases from V and 0 bases from J, with 14 bases between. Per germline, CDR1 MDHEN and CDR2 SYDVKM. CDR3 length equals 15 residues. RNA transcripts yielded amplified TCR beta CDR3 regions. HTBI primers drove first-round RT-PCR of the TCR CDR3. TCRdb analysed the multiplex PCR reads with MiXCR anew, one entry per CDR3 protein. The table records fewer than 750,000 distinct CDR3 sequences, about 14% of them present only once. Notes on the study in general: Among thyroid clonotypes expanded above 0.001, most also appeared in blood.

The table lists this clonotype with many counts. Its antigen is currently unknown. This TCR came from a woman aged 45-60 years with Graves' ophthalmopathy. The sample comprised blood. The V gene is TRBV28, the J gene TRBJ2-7, with D perhaps TRBD1 (6 bases). In DNA, the CDR3 is TGTGCCAGCAGTGCCCGGGACACAAGCTCCTACGAGCAGTACTTC. Encoded protein: CASSARDTSSYEQYF.